This T cell receptor beta chain is from a study of blood T cell repertoires in COVID-19. Study-wide background: Both acute and convalescent COVID-19 samples were obtained from the United States, Italy and Spain. Nucleic acid was either cDNA or gDNA, and it came from T cells, B-cell-depleted T cells, or PBMCs.

The CDR3 totals 14 residues. Deletions cut 5 bases from V and 2 bases from J, with 12 bases between. In germline, CDR1 is MNHEY, CDR2 SMNVEV (reference sequence). Measured with immunoSEQ multiplex PCR; TCRdb has only the in-frame clones, and not every one. The sample lists roughly 73,000 clones; approximately 91% were seen once. Sequenced sample: peripheral blood. The J gene is TRBJ1-1, the V gene TRBV27; the D gene is possibly TRBD1 (5 bases). The receptor's source is a man aged 70 or older with active or convalescent COVID-19. This CDR3 reads CASSPYGGNTEAFF. CDR3 DNA: TGTGCCAGCAGTCCCTACGGGGGAAACACTGAAGCTTTCTTT.